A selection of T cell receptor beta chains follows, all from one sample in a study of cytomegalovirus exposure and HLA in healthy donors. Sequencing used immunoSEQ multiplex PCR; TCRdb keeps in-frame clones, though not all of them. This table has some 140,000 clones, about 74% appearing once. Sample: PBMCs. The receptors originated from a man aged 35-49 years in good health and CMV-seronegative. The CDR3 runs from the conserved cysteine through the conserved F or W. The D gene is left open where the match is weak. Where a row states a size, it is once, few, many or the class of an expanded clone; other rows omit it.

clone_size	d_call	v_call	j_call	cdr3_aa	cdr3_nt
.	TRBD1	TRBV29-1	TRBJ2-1	CSVTGQGADEQFF	TGCAGCGTAACGGGACAGGGGGCGGATGAGCAGTTCTTC
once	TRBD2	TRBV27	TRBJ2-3	CASRGLAGGQADTQYF	TGTGCCAGCAGGGGTTTGGCGGGGGGCCAGGCAGATACGCAGTATTTT
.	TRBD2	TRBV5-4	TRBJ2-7	CASSASGTISYEQYF	TGTGCCAGCAGCGCCTCCGGGACTATCTCCTACGAGCAGTACTTC
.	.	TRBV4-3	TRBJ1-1	CASSPRGGRNTEAFF	TGCGCCAGCAGCCCTCGGGGGGGCCGGAACACTGAAGCTTTCTTT
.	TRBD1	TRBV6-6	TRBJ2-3	CAKPGQGTDTQYF	TGTGCCAAACCTGGACAGGGGACAGATACGCAGTATTTT
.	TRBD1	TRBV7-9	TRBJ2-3	CASSETPGQGNTDTQYF	TGTGCCAGCAGCGAAACCCCAGGACAGGGAAACACAGATACGCAGTATTTT
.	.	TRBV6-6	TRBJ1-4	CASSRTGGVVGEKLFF	TGTGCCAGCAGTCGAACCGGGGGGGTTGTCGGTGAAAAACTGTTTTTT
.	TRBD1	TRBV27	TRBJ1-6	CASSSGTGQSSYNSPLHF	TGTGCCAGCAGTTCGGGGACAGGGCAAAGCTCCTATAATTCACCCCTCCACTTT
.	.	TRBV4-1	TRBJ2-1	CASAGQTYNEQFF	TGCGCCAGCGCGGGACAGACCTACAATGAGCAGTTCTTC
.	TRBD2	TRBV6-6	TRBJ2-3	CASSRGLAGAIDTQYF	TGTGCCAGCAGCCGCGGGCTAGCGGGAGCGATAGATACGCAGTATTTT
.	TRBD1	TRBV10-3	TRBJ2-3	CALGQDLTDTQYF	TGTGCCTTGGGACAGGACCTCACAGATACGCAGTATTTT
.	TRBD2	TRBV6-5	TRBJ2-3	CASSYTGTSLTDTQYF	TGTGCCAGCAGTTACACCGGGACTAGCCTCACAGATACGCAGTATTTT
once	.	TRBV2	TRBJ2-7	CASSASFYEQYF	TGTGCCAGCAGCGCTAGTTTCTACGAGCAGTACTTC
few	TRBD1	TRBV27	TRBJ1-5	CASSLGQGAYQPQHF	TGTGCCAGCAGTTTAGGACAGGGGGCTTATCAGCCCCAGCATTTT
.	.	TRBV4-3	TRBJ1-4	CASSQAGQGREKLFF	TGCGCCAGCAGCCAGGCGGGGCAGGGACGAGAAAAACTGTTTTTT
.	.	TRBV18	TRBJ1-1	CASSPLVQGQATEAFF	TGTGCCAGCTCACCCCTCGTGCAGGGCCAAGCCACTGAAGCTTTCTTT
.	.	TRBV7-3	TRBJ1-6	CASSYEGQGDSPLHF	TGTGCCAGCAGCTACGAAGGGCAAGGGGATTCACCCCTCCACTTT
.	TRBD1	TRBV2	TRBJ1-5	CASREQGASQPQHF	TGTGCCAGCAGGGAACAGGGGGCAAGTCAGCCCCAGCATTTT
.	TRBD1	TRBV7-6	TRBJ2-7	CASSLGQGLESYEQYF	TGTGCCAGCAGCCTCGGACAGGGGCTAGAATCCTACGAGCAGTACTTC
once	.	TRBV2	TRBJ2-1	CASSYRRSGNEQFF	TGTGCCAGCAGCTACCGCCGTAGCGGCAATGAGCAGTTCTTC
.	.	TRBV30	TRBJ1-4	CAWIRDTRRGNEKLFF	TGTGCCTGGATCCGGGACACTCGAAGGGGTAATGAAAAACTGTTTTTT
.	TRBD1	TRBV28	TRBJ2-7	CASSPGQGVEQYF	TGTGCCAGCAGCCCGGGACAGGGAGTCGAGCAGTACTTC
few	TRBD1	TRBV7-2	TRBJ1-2	CASRSGTGGGGYTF	TGTGCCAGCAGGTCGGGGACAGGAGGCGGAGGCTACACCTTC
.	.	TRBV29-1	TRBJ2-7	CSVGAYEQYF	TGCAGCGTTGGGGCGTACGAGCAGTACTTC
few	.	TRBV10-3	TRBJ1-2	CAIRPPEDSLFFYGYTF	TGTGCCATCAGACCTCCGGAGGACTCCCTTTTTTTCTATGGCTACACCTTC
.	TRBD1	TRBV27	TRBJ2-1	CASSLGTEVVSYNEQFF	TGTGCCAGCAGTTTGGGGACAGAAGTTGTTTCCTACAATGAGCAGTTCTTC
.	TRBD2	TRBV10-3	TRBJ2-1	CAVNPGLAGGSYNEQFF	TGTGCCGTCAATCCGGGACTAGCGGGAGGCTCCTACAATGAGCAGTTCTTC
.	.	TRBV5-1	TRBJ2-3	CASSLSSTDTQYF	TGCGCCAGCAGCCTAAGCAGCACAGATACGCAGTATTTT
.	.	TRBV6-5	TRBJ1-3	CASSSGRAGNTIYF	TGTGCCAGCAGTTCGGGCAGGGCTGGTAACACCATATATTTT
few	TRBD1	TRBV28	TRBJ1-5	CASTQGQGARQPQHF	TGTGCCAGCACTCAAGGACAGGGGGCAAGACAGCCCCAGCATTTT
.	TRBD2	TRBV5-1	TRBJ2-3	CASSIGTSGVTDTQYF	TGCGCCAGCAGCATAGGGACTAGCGGAGTCACAGATACGCAGTATTTT
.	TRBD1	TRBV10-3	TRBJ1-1	CAIRGGQVNTEAFF	TGTGCCATCAGAGGGGGACAGGTGAACACTGAAGCTTTCTTT
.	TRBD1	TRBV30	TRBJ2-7	CAWSFGQGISYEQYF	TGTGCCTGGAGTTTCGGACAGGGGATCTCCTACGAGCAGTACTTC
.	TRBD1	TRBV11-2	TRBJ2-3	CASSRDRGGDTQYF	TGTGCCAGCAGCCGGGACAGGGGAGGTGATACGCAGTATTTT
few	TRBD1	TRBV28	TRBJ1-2	CASSPTGTGGELYTF	TGTGCCAGCAGTCCCACAGGGACAGGGGGCGAACTTTACACCTTC